The clone carrying this T cell receptor (beta chain) was picked up a small number of times. The antigen is unknown. The record originates from a study of beta chain features in type 1 diabetes. Study results and caveats: Shorter TCRB CDR3s, moderately but significantly so, were found in Type 1 diabetes patients in all four CD4+ subsets.

cDNA synthesis used the whole RNA isolate, giving expressed TCRB sequences. This table comes from immunoSEQ multiplex PCR, and its TCRdb copy is limited to in-frame clones, with some not included. This table holds about 390,000 clones, roughly 9.8% found once. The CDR3 runs to 14 residues. CDR1 and CDR2 from the germline V gene are SNHLY and FYNNEI. V gave up 8 bases and J gave up 2 bases, with 13 bases separating them. This clonotype was sampled from a man aged 25 to 45 with type 1 diabetes. The sample was central memory CD4+ T cells from blood. This chain links TRBV2 with TRBJ1-5; no reliable D call. CDR3 DNA sequence: TGTGCCAGCGGTGGACGGGCCGGCAATCAGCCCCAGCATTTT. Translating gives CASGGRAGNQPQHF.